These T cell receptor beta chains were read from a single sample in a study of blood T cell repertoires in COVID-19. Data came from immunoSEQ multiplex PCR; TCRdb stores just in-frame clones and leaves some out. The data contain 150,000 to 200,000 clones, more than 75% of them singletons. Material for sequencing was peripheral blood. The receptors shown here come from a human donor in a cohort sampled during active COVID-19. CDR3s leave out the opening cysteine and the closing phenylalanine or tryptophan.

j_gene: TRBJ2-2; v_gene: TRBV12-3/TRBV12-4; len: 11; CDR3aa: ASSFPPSGELF
j_gene: TRBJ2-5; v_gene: TRBV2; len: 9; CDR3aa: ASEGVETQY
j_gene: TRBJ2-5; v_gene: TRBV7-6; len: 12; CDR3aa: ASSPRALRETQY
j_gene: TRBJ2-5; v_gene: TRBV6-6; len: 9; CDR3aa: ASSPRETQY
j_gene: TRBJ2-2; v_gene: TRBV10-3; len: 17; CDR3aa: AISGNLHGLAGDPGELF
j_gene: TRBJ1-1; v_gene: TRBV10-2; len: 11; CDR3aa: ATSTGVYTEAF
j_gene: TRBJ1-4; v_gene: TRBV6-1; len: 9; CDR3aa: ASSEVEKLF
j_gene: TRBJ1-1; v_gene: TRBV28; len: 9; CDR3aa: ASKEVTEAF
j_gene: TRBJ2-7; v_gene: TRBV7-6; len: 12; CDR3aa: ASSSTSGSYEQY
j_gene: TRBJ2-1; v_gene: TRBV2; len: 16; CDR3aa: ASSEMASGKSSYNEQF
j_gene: TRBJ1-2; v_gene: TRBV5-4; len: 12; CDR3aa: ASSYGQGNYGYT
j_gene: TRBJ1-2; v_gene: TRBV19; len: 12; CDR3aa: ASIATLEATGYT
j_gene: TRBJ2-1; v_gene: TRBV7-2; len: 14; CDR3aa: ASSSGLAGIYNEQF
j_gene: TRBJ2-1; v_gene: TRBV9; len: 14; CDR3aa: ASSVASLAGTGEQF
j_gene: TRBJ2-7; v_gene: TRBV7-2; len: 14; CDR3aa: ASSLGGPYGSYEQY
j_gene: TRBJ2-1; v_gene: TRBV6-5; len: 11; CDR3aa: ASSPRVNNEQF
j_gene: TRBJ1-2; v_gene: TRBV29-1; len: 10; CDR3aa: SVHGTGYGYT
j_gene: TRBJ1-1; v_gene: TRBV5-6; len: 13; CDR3aa: ASSLVGGMNTEAF
j_gene: TRBJ2-1; v_gene: TRBV19; len: 10; CDR3aa: ASSDGYNEQF
j_gene: TRBJ2-7; v_gene: TRBV7-6; len: 12; CDR3aa: ASSLAGRGHEQY
j_gene: TRBJ2-2; v_gene: TRBV12-5; len: 12; CDR3aa: ASRQGANTGELF
j_gene: TRBJ1-2; v_gene: TRBV19; len: 15; CDR3aa: ASSTETGTGLNYGYT
j_gene: TRBJ2-2; v_gene: TRBV6-1; len: 14; CDR3aa: ASSDSAGTSPGELF
j_gene: TRBJ1-6; v_gene: TRBV27; len: 12; CDR3aa: ASSPYTGNSPLH
j_gene: TRBJ2-3; v_gene: TRBV24-1; len: 14; CDR3aa: ATSDPGSPVTDTQY
j_gene: TRBJ2-7; v_gene: TRBV3-1/TRBV3-2; len: 15; CDR3aa: ASSQDGTGSLGDEQY
j_gene: TRBJ1-1; v_gene: TRBV7-9; len: 11; CDR3aa: ASSLDGYTEAF
j_gene: TRBJ1-5; v_gene: TRBV19; len: 13; CDR3aa: ASRLGLQTNQPQH
j_gene: TRBJ1-4; v_gene: TRBV2; len: 13; CDR3aa: ASSETGVTNEKLF
j_gene: TRBJ2-7; v_gene: TRBV10-1; len: 12; CDR3aa: ASSSRDRVRGQY
j_gene: TRBJ2-2; v_gene: TRBV27; len: 14; CDR3aa: ASSLRGGVRTGELF
j_gene: TRBJ1-1; v_gene: TRBV3-1/TRBV3-2; len: 13; CDR3aa: ASSQAGTLNTEAF
j_gene: TRBJ2-1; v_gene: TRBV6-5; len: 13; CDR3aa: ASRSRGGPYNEQF
j_gene: TRBJ2-7; v_gene: TRBV19; len: 13; CDR3aa: ASSILQGSSYEQY
j_gene: TRBJ1-2; v_gene: TRBV27; len: 13; CDR3aa: ASKFVPGGDYGYT
j_gene: TRBJ2-1; v_gene: TRBV9; len: 13; CDR3aa: ASSPRLAGYNEQF
j_gene: TRBJ2-7; v_gene: TRBV21-1; len: 18; CDR3aa: ASSKGPGLAGGQSSYEQY
j_gene: TRBJ2-3; v_gene: TRBV18; len: 13; CDR3aa: ASSPYSGSTDTQY
j_gene: TRBJ2-3; v_gene: TRBV19; len: 13; CDR3aa: ASSGGEWGTDTQY
j_gene: TRBJ1-1; v_gene: TRBV7-6; len: 11; CDR3aa: ASSLSSGTEAF
j_gene: TRBJ1-4; v_gene: TRBV28; len: 11; CDR3aa: ASKGQGGEKLF
j_gene: TRBJ2-7; v_gene: TRBV7-2; len: 12; CDR3aa: ASSSGQGGFEQY
j_gene: TRBJ2-7; v_gene: TRBV21-1; len: 12; CDR3aa: ASSRGHSWEEQY
j_gene: TRBJ2-3; v_gene: TRBV7-9; len: 13; CDR3aa: ASSYQGVSTDTQY
j_gene: TRBJ1-1; v_gene: TRBV11-2; len: 13; CDR3aa: ASSLTGTKNTEAF
j_gene: TRBJ1-4; v_gene: TRBV29-1; len: 11; CDR3aa: SVKTGSNEKLF
j_gene: TRBJ1-4; v_gene: TRBV13; len: 13; CDR3aa: ASSFSGQANEKLF